This T cell receptor (beta chain) derives from a study of blood T cells in healthy people across ages. A second about 7 to 12 cycle PCR used barcoded and J-beta primers. TCRdb ran MiXCR on the 5' RACE reads and lists one entry per CDR3 protein. Here the sample spans roughly 1,800,000 distinct CDR3 sequences, around half being singletons. This clonotype was observed a handful of times. CDR1 and CDR2 from the germline V gene are DFQATT and SNEGSKA (reference sequence). The V gene lost 1 base and the J gene lost 4 bases, with 10 bases spanning the gap. The CDR3 runs 14 residues. The sequence came from a woman in her thirties or forties in good health. This chain joins TRBV20-1 and TRBJ1-4; TRBD1 is a possible D gene (5 bases). The sequencing sample was made of blood. The CDR3 loop is CSARGYDSNEKLFF. The CDR3 DNA is TGCAGTGCTAGAGGTTATGACAGTAATGAAAAACTGTTTTTT.